This T cell receptor beta chain was captured in a study of CD8+ T cells in alopecia areata. As for treatment: oral pan-JAK inhibitor, 5-10 mg twice daily. Germline V gives CDR1 SEHNR, CDR2 FQNEAQ (reference sequence). V lost 5 bases and J lost 5, with 9 bases in between. The CDR3 loop spans 12 amino acids. TCR sequencing used cDNA made by reverse transcription of extracted RNA. Using immunoSEQ multiplex PCR, the repertoire was profiled, and TCRdb retains in-frame clones only, with some absent. This table holds about 200,000 clones, 35% to 40% found once. The sample here was CD4+ T cells sorted from blood, taken at roughly week 30, from a patient treated with tofacitinib. The gene calls are TRBV7-9 and TRBJ1-1; a possible D gene is TRBD1 (6 bases). This clonotype was obtained from a human donor with alopecia areata. The CDR3 loop is CASSDQGTEAFF. CDR3 nucleotides: TGTGCCAGCAGCGACCAGGGGACTGAAGCTTTCTTT.